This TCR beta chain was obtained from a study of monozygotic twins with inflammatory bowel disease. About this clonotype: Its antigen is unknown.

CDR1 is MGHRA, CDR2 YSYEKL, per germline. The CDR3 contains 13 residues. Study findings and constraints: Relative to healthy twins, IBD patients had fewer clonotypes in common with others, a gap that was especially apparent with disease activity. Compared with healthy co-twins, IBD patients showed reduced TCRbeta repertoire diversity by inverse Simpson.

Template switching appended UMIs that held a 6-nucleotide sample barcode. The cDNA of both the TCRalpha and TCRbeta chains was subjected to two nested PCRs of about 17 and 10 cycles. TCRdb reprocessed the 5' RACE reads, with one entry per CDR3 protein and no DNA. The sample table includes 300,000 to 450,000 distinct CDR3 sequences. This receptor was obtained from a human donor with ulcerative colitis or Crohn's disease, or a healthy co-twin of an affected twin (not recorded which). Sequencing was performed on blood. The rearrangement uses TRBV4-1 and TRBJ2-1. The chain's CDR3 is CASSQDGFSVQFF.